This TCR beta chain was found in a study of cytomegalovirus exposure and HLA in healthy donors. Study-wide results and limits: In a later analysis, 15,000 to 20,000 TCR beta sequences were associated with HLA alleles at 0.05 false discovery rate. 150 to 200 TCR beta chains were listed as cytomegalovirus-associated.

The PCR made use of 60 Vbeta and 13 Jbeta primers. Some clones are missing from TCRdb's copy, which holds only in-frame ones; the method was immunoSEQ multiplex PCR. Of approximately 80,000 clones listed, 78% are singletons. Of note for this clone: Antigen: not known.

Germline V gives CDR1 LNHDA, CDR2 SQIVND (reference sequence). The CDR3 sequence is 15 residues long. V was pared by 4 bases and J by 1 base, with 10 bases between. Sequencing used PBMCs. The V call is TRBV19, the J call TRBJ2-2, with TRBD1 as a possible D gene (5 bases). The receptor's source is a male donor in good health and CMV-seropositive. The CDR3 sequence: CASSTYQGNTGELFF. CDR3 DNA: TGTGCCAGTAGTACCTACCAGGGGAACACCGGGGAGCTGTTTTTT.